This T cell receptor (beta chain) was recovered during a study of cytomegalovirus exposure and HLA in healthy donors (dated by TCRdb to the late 2010s). With respect to the entire study: According to an earlier analysis of 550 to 750 of the donors, about 180 million T cells yielded over 100 million unique TCR beta sequences and roughly 280 Gb of sequence data. Approximately 300 gigabases of sequencing data and around 80 million unique TCR sequences made up an early release that covered 500 to 650 HLA-typed donors. The genetic ancestry cluster associated with self-reported Caucasian donors included over 65% of the 300 to 400 genotyped donors. The study was designed to test whether signatures of past pathogen exposure could be identified by cataloging public T cell receptors. The T cell repertoires of some 700 subjects were profiled by immunosequencing and related to cytomegalovirus serostatus. In addition to the first cohort of 650 to 800 subjects, a separate validation cohort of approximately 130 different subjects was used. To predict cytomegalovirus infection status, the study combined high-throughput TCR immunosequencing, statistical association of individual TCRs with disease status, and machine learning. To study patterns of TCR occurrence, a later analysis re-analyzed previously published TCR beta repertoires from around 700 donors and added high-resolution HLA genotyping. Rather than using new phenotypic data, the later analysis identified candidate immune exposures from TCR beta sequences and from how often those sequences occurred across donors. To decide whether each TCR beta V gene segment behaved as functional or pseudogenic, an earlier analysis of approximately 600 of the donors relied on high-throughput TCR beta sequencing. Donor age, sex, ethnicity and CMV serostatus were compiled alongside the repertoire data. In a later genetic analysis, genome-wide SNP genotypes for 398 of the 666 donors were used, and that subset was treated as a discovery cohort. Every discovery cohort repertoire had been produced on one sequencing platform. Class I and class II HLA loci were covered by the typing at four-digit resolution. Typing coverage varied by locus: roughly 620-640 donors for A, B, C, DRB1 and DQB1; approximately 560 for DQA1; more than 600 for DPA1; 400 to 480 for DPB1. A few DR-DQ haplotypes were treated as single units for association and clustering because of strong linkage in the cohort. Among about 360 genotyped donors of the cohort, an average of approximately 240,000 unique TCR beta nucleotide sequences were sequenced per donor, 15% to 20% of them non-productive. The full study reports these points: According to the authors, the approach could potentially be generalized to other disease states and immunological phenotypes. In a later analysis, the rate of TCR association differed among HLA loci, with DRB1 alleles having the most associated TCRs and HLA-C alleles having the fewest. This cohort had only TCR beta chains sequenced, and the lack of alpha or paired-chain data limited which features could be detected. Some IMGT-functional V segments, including TRBV6-2 and TRBV6-3, could not be told apart with the 87-base-pair reads, so those segments were excluded. In an earlier analysis of some 640 of the donors, most TCR beta V segments were observed in productive rearrangements about 90% or about 30% of the time, broadly matching IMGT annotations. The study listed 164 TCR beta chains as associated with cytomegalovirus. When HLA alleles, especially DR and DQ, strongly co-occurred, attributing TCR associations to individual alleles was difficult. In a later analysis, around 15,000 TCR beta sequences were associated with specific HLA alleles at a false discovery rate of 0.05. For the cohort, immune exposure information was limited to CMV serostatus. A further reported finding was that TCR beta sequences accurately predicted the HLA-A and HLA-B alleles for most subjects in the first cohort. According to a later analysis, most CMV-associated TCR beta chains appeared to be HLA-restricted, and the HLA associations seemed to be driven largely by CMV exposure. The sequencing pipeline was judged likely to have produced a cluster of highly shared sequence variants as a technical artifact. According to a later analysis, parvovirus B19, influenza, CMV and Epstein-Barr virus appeared linked to several top co-occurrence clusters. The classifier was reported to diagnose cytomegalovirus status with high specificity and sensitivity in both the original and validation cohorts. Compared with the approximately 600-donor mean, donors in an Asian-associated ancestry cluster had fewer N-insertions in productive TCRs, according to a later genetic analysis. A later genetic analysis associated a missense DCLRE1C variant with V-gene and J-gene trimming of TCR beta chains, and an independent cohort replicated the association. Because HLA typing was unavailable for some donors at each locus, only the typed subset was used in association tests. Linkage disequilibrium might explain the correlated functional status among segregating V segments, but an unknown experimental factor could not be excluded. Because counts were too low, approximately 18 rarely observed V segments, including chromosome 9 orphons, were excluded from the earlier analysis of around 640 of the donors. In vitro tests confirmed that a few of the cytomegalovirus-associated TCR beta chains recognize cytomegalovirus antigens. The presence/absence analyses assumed that sequencing depth was roughly uniform across donors, and that assumption may not be true. In a later analysis, HLA-associated TCR beta chains were found to be more clonally expanded and to have lower generation probabilities than equally common non-associated chains. Across donors, most TCR sequences were observed very rarely, whereas some public TCRs were present in many individuals.

Note on this clone: No antigen is known for it. Base qualities are not recorded, but no much larger clone differs from it by a single base.

The cohort was made up of 500 to 850 healthy bone marrow donors. At the time of sampling, every cohort member was nominally healthy, though immune exposures that went unrecorded were likely present. The donor tested CMV seronegative, placing the donor among the roughly 340 seronegative members of the cohort. Every donor gave a peripheral blood sample, and the peripheral blood mononuclear cells from that sample were used for TCR beta sequencing. The Qiagen DNeasy Blood Extraction Kit was used to extract genomic DNA from the blood cell samples. Germline trimming: 4 bases from V, 2 bases from J; junction bases outside gene matches: 12. Its CDR3 holds 17 amino acids, cysteine through phenylalanine. This entry keeps only the CDR3 DNA: 51 bases, framed from base 1. CDR1 and CDR2 (SGHRS, YFSETQ) derive from the germline V gene. Library prep was done by the immunoSEQ multiplex PCR assay. For the multiplex PCR, a mixture combining 60 forward primers for TCR Vbeta segments and 13 reverse primers for TCR Jbeta segments was used. The CDR3 region of rearranged TCR beta genes was amplified from genomic DNA with a multiplex PCR assay. The amplified TCR beta libraries were sequenced on the Illumina HiSeq System as 87-base-pair reads. From the authors' description of their analysis: Across the 666 repertoires, a later analysis counted 80 million or so unique TCR beta chains, roughly 11 million of which were shared by at least two donors. To remove PCR and sequencing errors, raw reads were error-corrected and collapsed into unique sequences using a nearest-neighbor algorithm that merged closely related sequences. V, D and J gene segments were assigned by aligning CDR3 sequences to IMGT reference sequences. For a sequence to be retained, a match of at least six nucleotides was required to both a V gene segment and a J gene segment. A rearrangement counted as productive if the CDR3 had no stop codons and remained in frame with V and J, and every other rearrangement counted as non-productive. Following IMGT convention, CDR3 was defined as the stretch from the second conserved V-encoded cysteine up to the conserved J-encoded phenylalanine. The earlier analysis of roughly 590 of the donors excluded any sequence lacking an unambiguous match to a single V gene segment. In an earlier analysis of approximately 610 of the donors, V segments were called functional above 56.7% productive rearrangements and were called segregating when the between-donor standard deviation exceeded 5%. To diagnose cytomegalovirus status from the catalog of TCR beta chain sequences, a statistical classification framework was built. In a later analysis, TCR nucleotide sequences were compared against IMGT/GENE-DB human TR gene sequences so that V and J genes could be assigned. In a later analysis, CDR3 sequences and most-parsimonious VDJ recombination scenarios were assigned using the TCRdist pipeline. In a later analysis, each TCR beta chain was defined by its CDR3 amino acid sequence together with its V-gene family, and reads without a unique V-gene family were excluded. As a way to deal with suspected cross-contamination and a sequencing artifact, a later analysis dropped roughly 620 nucleotide sequences that were highly shared and had low generation probability. For each public chain, a later analysis derived a clonal expansion index from normalized ranks of inferred template counts within each repertoire. A later analysis computed generation probabilities with a VDJ recombination model fitted to out-of-frame rearrangements, and checked the results against IGoR. A later analysis scored TCR-TCR, TCR-HLA and TCR-CMV co-occurrence with hypergeometric tests, applying a repertoire-size bias correction to TCR pairs. In a later analysis, false discovery rates were estimated by permuting HLA or CMV assignments 20 times. In a later analysis, co-occurring TCRs were grouped with DBSCAN, and TCRdist sequence similarity was added when clustering was performed within HLA-allele-positive subsets. Co-occurrence clustering excluded repertoires with fewer than 30,000 or more than 120,000 public chains, plus five with anomalous nucleotide sharing. The table was pulled from immuneACCESS by TCRdb, which kept in-frame rearrangements only. Such tables lose some clones; where checked, under half of the loss comes from unresolved V genes, and the rest has no known cause. For V, J and clone size, that table is used; D and trimming come from the DNA. Within this sample are some 150,000 clones, with 77% of them counted one time only. Jointly, the top ten make up around 3.7% of the sample.

In this chain, TRBV5-1 is recombined with TRBJ2-4; 7 middle bases align to TRBD1. This receptor was taken from a male donor in good health and CMV-seronegative. Sequenced material: PBMCs. The sequence in DNA is TGCGCCAGCAGCGCCGAACAGGGGAAGGGGACCAAAAACATTCAGTACTTC. Its translation reads: CASSAEQGKGTKNIQYF.